The 28 T cell receptor beta chains given below trace back to one sample, sequenced in a study of T-cell reconstitution after alpha-beta-depleted transplantation in children. Molecular barcoding with unique molecular identifiers was used for the TCRbeta library. One entry per CDR3 protein results from TCRdb running MiXCR on the PCR reads. This table holds roughly 590,000 distinct CDR3 sequences, roughly 17% found once. The sample here was PBMCs from the stem cell graft donor, taken from the stem cell graft. Every receptor here comes from a human donor who donated a stem cell graft to a child with acute myeloid leukemia.

The V call is TRBV27, the J call TRBJ1-5; perhaps TRBD1 as D (6 bases). Germline V gives CDR1 MNHEY, CDR2 SMNVEV (reference sequence). The CDR3 is made up of 15 amino acids. V gave up 5 bases and J gave up 7 bases, with 18 bases separating them. CDR3 region: CASSPLPGVGQPQHF. The DNA for the CDR3 is TGTGCCAGCAGTCCCTTGCCAGGGGTCGGCCAGCCCCAGCATTTT.

At least ten counts were recorded for this clonotype. The chain carries TRBV20-1 and TRBJ1-1, with unresolved D. The germline V gene encodes CDR1 DFQATT and CDR2 SNEGSKA (reference sequence). V lost 0 bases and J 5 bases, leaving 13 bases between the germline ends. CDR3 size: 14 residues. The CDR3 sequence is CSARERAGGTEAFF. DNA for the CDR3: TGCAGTGCTAGAGAAAGGGCAGGTGGGACTGAAGCTTTCTTT.

This clonotype came up many times. The rearrangement joins TRBV20-1 to TRBJ2-1; D unresolved. V lost 3 bases to trimming and J lost 8 bases, with 26 bases between them. The length of the CDR3 is 17 residues. Germline CDR1 and CDR2: DFQATT and SNEGSKA (reference sequence). The CDR3 is CSASPFDPGRTNHEQFF. The CDR3 DNA sequence: TGCAGTGCTAGCCCCTTCGACCCAGGACGAACGAACCATGAGCAGTTCTTC.

This clonotype was counted between two and nine times. This chain links TRBV20-1 with TRBJ2-1; 11 positions agree with TRBD2. V was clipped by 4 bases and J by 2 bases; unmatched bases: 7. The length of the CDR3 is 16 residues. The germline V gene has CDR1 DFQATT and CDR2 SNEGSKA (reference sequence). Here the CDR3 DNA reads TGCAGTGCTAATACCCCTAGCGGGGGGACCTACAATGAGCAGTTCTTC. It is translated as CSANTPSGGTYNEQFF.

This clonotype was observed a few times. This rearrangement joins TRBV7-2 to TRBJ2-7; weak D call: TRBD1 (5 bases). Germline CDR1 and CDR2: SGHTA and FQGNSA. This CDR3 region has 14 residues. Trimming took 1 base from V and 5 from J, leaving 12 bases between them. The DNA for the CDR3 is TGTGCCAGCAGCTTAGTTCCAGGGTTCGACGAGCAGTACTTC. It translates to CASSLVPGFDEQYF.

This clonotype was recorded a few times. V is TRBV20-1 and J is TRBJ2-3; D may be TRBD1 (5 bases). The CDR3 covers 13 residues. With 4 bases removed from V and 0 bases from J, the gap between germline ends came to 8 bases. Germline V gene data show CDR1 as DFQATT and CDR2 as SNEGSKA (reference sequence). CDR3 in DNA: TGCAGTGCTACGAGACAGAGCACAGATACGCAGTATTTT. It specifies CSATRQSTDTQYF.

At least ten counts were recorded for this clonotype. The gene calls are TRBV29-1 and TRBJ1-2; 9 bases align to TRBD1. Looked up from germline, CDR1 is SQVTM and CDR2 is ANQGSEA. J gave up 3 bases and V 5 bases, and 4 bases lay outside the gene matches. The CDR3 covers 13 residues. CDR3 in amino acids: CSVRGQGDYGYTF. In DNA, the CDR3 is TGCAGCGTTCGGGGACAGGGTGACTATGGCTACACCTTC.

This clonotype was found many times. The chain uses TRBV21-1 and TRBJ2-7; TRBD1, the table's D call, lacks a check against the DNA. TRBV21-1 represents a pseudogene. The CDR3 loop spans 14 amino acids. The CDR3 DNA sequence: TGTGCCAGCAGCAAGGGACAGGGTGACTACGAGCAGTACGTC. This translates into CASSKGQGDYEQYV.

This clonotype came up a few times. The rearrangement joins TRBV28 to TRBJ1-6; no firm D call. The CDR3 is 12 residues long. Trimming cost V 7 bases and J 8 bases, with 9 bases left between them. CDR1 is MDHEN, CDR2 SYDVKM, per germline. The CDR3 nucleotides are TGTGCCAGCACCCTGCACCATTCACCCCTCCACTTT. This codes for CASTLHHSPLHF.

This clonotype was recorded a few times. The chain links TRBV5-1 to TRBJ2-1; possibly TRBD1 for D (6 bases). The germline V and J ends were trimmed by 4 bases and 4 bases, with 12 bases remaining between them. The CDR3 is 14 residues long. Germline V CDR1 and CDR2: SGHRS, YFSETQ. The CDR3 sequence: CASSVRTAYNEQFF. The CDR3 nucleotides are TGCGCCAGCAGCGTGCGGACAGCGTACAATGAGCAGTTCTTC.

As for this clonotype: This may be a read error: a much more frequent sequence differs by one nucleotide. J is TRBJ2-5 and V is TRBV5-1; the D gene is possibly TRBD2 (6 bases). The V gene's germline CDR1 is SGHRS and CDR2 YFSETQ. This CDR3 comprises 16 residues. V was clipped by 4 bases and J by 4 bases, with 20 bases between them. CDR3 region: CASSVLGGAIRETQYF. DNA of the CDR3: TGCGCCAGCAGCGTGCTCGGCGGGGCTATTCGAGAGACCCAGTACTTC.

This clonotype has only a few counts. The V and J genes are TRBV7-2 and TRBJ2-7, with 9 positions matching TRBD1. Germline V gives CDR1 SGHTA, CDR2 FQGNSA. The CDR3 is made up of 15 amino acids. Unmatched junction bases numbered 8, after V lost 4 bases and J lost 4 bases. The CDR3 DNA sequence: TGTGCCAGCAGCTCCCGGACAGGGGATTCGTACGAGCAGTACTTC. Encoded protein: CASSSRTGDSYEQYF.

This clonotype was picked up a small number of times. This chain connects TRBV10-2 to TRBJ2-1; D is possibly TRBD1 (6 bases). With 8 bases removed from V and 0 bases from J, the gap between germline ends came to 14 bases. Germline CDR1 reads WSHSY; CDR2 reads SAAADI. The CDR3 loop spans 15 amino acids. The chain's CDR3 is CASWMGASSYNEQFF. CDR3 DNA: TGCGCCAGCTGGATGGGGGCCAGCTCCTACAATGAGCAGTTCTTC.

This clonotype was observed at least ten times. The CDR3 reads CSVTSGGGRETQYF. The DNA for the CDR3 is TGCAGTGTCACGAGCGGGGGGGGTCGAGAGACCCAGTACTTC. V is TRBV20-1 and J is TRBJ2-5; 10 positions agree with TRBD2. From germline, CDR1 is DFQATT and CDR2 SNEGSKA (reference sequence). The CDR3 length is 14 residues. J was trimmed by 4 bases and V by 7 bases; bases with no gene match: 9.

CDR3 protein: CASSPKSAGTSEAQLVSYNEQFF. CDR3 bases: TGTGCCAGCAGCCCCAAGAGTGCCGGGACTAGCGAGGCCCAACTCGTCTCCTACAATGAGCAGTTCTTC. The chain uses TRBV13 and TRBJ2-1; 10 positions agree with TRBD2. Germline V gene sequence: CDR1 PRHDT, CDR2 FYEKMQ (reference sequence). This CDR3 has 23 amino acids. Unmatched junction bases numbered 25, after V lost 5 bases and J lost 0 bases.

The rearrangement links TRBV7-2 to TRBJ2-7; a possible D gene is TRBD1 (5 bases). The germline CDR1 and CDR2 sequences are SGHTA and FQGNSA. CDR3 length: 14 residues. Trimming shortened V by 3 bases and J by 3 bases, and 12 bases separated the two germline ends. The CDR3 DNA sequence: TGTGCCAGCAGCTTTCTGGGGCTTAGCTACGAGCAGTACTTC. It codes for CASSFLGLSYEQYF.

This clonotype was seen many times. The CDR3 region has the DNA TGCGCCAGCAGTGGTTTAGGGGACTACAATGAGCAGTTCTTC. The encoded protein is CASSGLGDYNEQFF. This chain connects TRBV5-1 to TRBJ2-1, with TRBD1 as a possible D gene (5 bases). The CDR3 contains 14 residues. From germline, CDR1 is SGHRS and CDR2 YFSETQ. V was cut by 5 bases and J by 3 bases, with 12 bases left in between.

This clonotype was seen at least ten times. The chain has TRBV5-6 and TRBJ1-1; D ambiguous. The V end was cut by 0 bases, the J end by 4 bases, with 7 bases between. The CDR3 consists of 13 residues. Germline V gene data show CDR1 as SGHDT and CDR2 as YYEEEE. Written as DNA, the CDR3 is TGTGCCAGCAGCTTGGGGGAGGCCACTGAAGCTTTCTTT. It encodes CASSLGEATEAFF.

J is TRBJ2-1 and V is TRBV30; weak D call: TRBD1 (6 bases). Trimming took 0 bases from V and 6 from J, leaving 30 bases between them. The V gene's germline CDR1 is GTSNPN and CDR2 SVGIG (reference sequence). CDR3 length equals 20 residues. This CDR3 reads CAWSVRAGAILARGINEQFF. The CDR3 DNA sequence: TGTGCCTGGAGTGTACGAGCAGGGGCTATTCTGGCCAGAGGGATCAATGAGCAGTTCTTC.

In the case of this clonotype: A read error may explain this, as a much larger clone is one base away. V usage is TRBV6-1 and J usage is TRBJ2-7, with D perhaps matching TRBD1 or TRBD2 (5 bases each). This CDR3 has 14 residues. Germline V gene data show CDR1 as MNHNS and CDR2 as SASEGT. The CDR3 region is CPSGTGRYSYEQYF. The CDR3 nucleotides read TGTCCCAGCGGCACAGGCAGGTACAGCTACGAGCAGTACTTC.

This clonotype was found many times. The V call is TRBV27, the J call TRBJ1-2, with 9 bases that match TRBD1. CDR1 and CDR2 (germline): MNHEY, SMNVEV (reference sequence). The CDR3 consists of 15 residues. Germline trimming cut 6 bases from V and 0 bases from J; bases unmatched to any gene: 5. The CDR3 DNA reads TGTGCCAGCAGGGGACAGGGATTTGCTAACTATGGCTACACCTTC. Its protein product is CASRGQGFANYGYTF.

The gene calls are TRBV6-2 or TRBV6-3 and TRBJ1-5, with D tentatively TRBD1 (5 bases). V was trimmed by 5 bases and J by 7 bases, leaving 15 bases between them. The germline CDR1 and CDR2 sequences are MNHEY and SVGEGT. This CDR3 spans 14 amino acids. The CDR3 reads CASSPAGTRQPQHF. The CDR3 DNA follows: TGTGCCAGCAGTCCCGCAGGGACGAGGCAGCCCCAGCATTTT.

V and J are TRBV20-1 and TRBJ2-7; D perhaps matches TRBD1 (6 bases). The V end was cut by 5 bases, the J end by 3 bases, with 26 bases between. Germline V gene data show CDR1 as DFQATT and CDR2 as SNEGSKA (reference sequence). The CDR3 has 17 amino acids. The CDR3 DNA reads TGCAGTGCTGAAGTCCTGACAGGAGGTACCAGAGGCTACGAGCAGTACGTC. Protein: CSAEVLTGGTRGYEQYV.

This clonotype was picked up many times. The V and J genes are TRBV5-1 and TRBJ2-7; weak D call: TRBD1 (6 bases). This CDR3 region has 15 residues. The ends were cut back, 0 bases at V and 3 bases at J, with 13 bases in the middle. Looked up from germline, CDR1 is SGHRS and CDR2 is YFSETQ. CDR3 protein: CASSLALNRDYEQYF. CDR3 nucleotide sequence: TGCGCCAGCAGCTTGGCGCTGAACAGGGACTACGAGCAGTACTTC. Full variable domain (rest looked up from reference TRBV5-1 and TRBJ2-7): KAGVTQTPRYLIKTRGQQVTLSCSPISGHRSVSWYQQTPGQGLQFLFEYFSETQRNKGNFPGRFSGRQFSNSRSEMNVSTLELGDSALYLCASSLALNRDYEQYFGPGTRLTVT.

The rearrangement uses TRBV4-2 and TRBJ2-1, with D possibly being TRBD2 (5 bases). V lost 3 bases and J lost 6, with 12 bases in between. The germline V gene has CDR1 LGHNA and CDR2 YNFKEQ. The CDR3 covers 14 residues. CDR3 nucleotides: TGTGCCAGCAGCCATGGAGCAGGAGGCAATGAGCAGTTCTTC. This sequence encodes CASSHGAGGNEQFF.

This clonotype was counted a few times. The rearrangement uses TRBV12-3 or TRBV12-4 and TRBJ1-2; D is perhaps TRBD1 (5 bases). This CDR3 comprises 15 residues. V was clipped by 3 bases and J by 0 bases, with 11 bases between them. CDR3: CASSFRPRANYGYTF. CDR3 in DNA: TGTGCCAGCAGTTTTCGCCCCAGGGCTAACTATGGCTACACCTTC.

In its sample, this clonotype was seen a few times. This chain connects TRBV29-1 to TRBJ2-3; the D gene is possibly TRBD2 (6 bases). The CDR3 spans 14 residues. V shed 2 bases and J shed 6 bases, with 15 bases lying between them. Looked up from germline, CDR1 is SQVTM and CDR2 is ANQGSEA. The CDR3 DNA is TGCAGCGTTGAACTATCTAGCGTACGGGATACGCAGTATTTT. It is translated as CSVELSSVRDTQYF.

The genes are TRBV6-2 or TRBV6-3 and TRBJ2-7; D call uncertain. This CDR3 comprises 12 residues. Looked up from germline, CDR1 is MNHEY and CDR2 is SVGEGT. V dropped 2 bases and J dropped 7 bases, with 9 bases sitting between them. The CDR3 nucleotides are TGTGCCAGCAGTTACCAGGCCTGGGAGCAGTACTTC. It is translated as CASSYQAWEQYF.